This record looks at one TCR beta chain sequence and its context. Its antigen is unknown. Per-nucleotide qualities are absent, and no much larger clonotype sits a single base away. Within the sample, other DNA sequences also encode this same CDR3. Participants in the prospective study were enrolled through a virtual design, were aged roughly 18 to 95 years, and lived in under 25 United States geographic areas. To assign participants to cohorts, the prospective study relied on clinical history that participants themselves reported in a screening survey and a study questionnaire. For ImmuneRACE Cohort 3, a participant was defined as recovered based on two consecutive negative NP/OP PCR tests, clearance by a healthcare professional, or resolution of symptoms. In the prospective study, mobile phlebotomists collected whole blood, serum and a nasopharyngeal or oropharyngeal swab from each participant. Additional blood draws and questionnaires over an approximately 2-month period could optionally be provided by prospective study participants. Blood samples from the prospective study were shipped frozen or at room temperature prior to DNA extraction.

The source of the sample is a study of blood T cell repertoires in COVID-19 (dated by TCRdb to 2019 to 2021). Regarding the study in general: Collaborator samples came from the United States, Italy and Spain and covered acute and convalescent phases of COVID-19. The prospective study material was composed of cDNA or gDNA derived from T cells, B-cell-depleted T cells, or PBMCs. Subjects who had been exposed to COVID-19, were actively infected with it, or had recovered from it provided the deeply sampled blood TCRbeta repertoires that made up the dataset. The repertoires were released in a freely available public database intended as a resource for research on the immune response to SARS-CoV-2. Samples were obtained from the ongoing ImmuneRACE study (first 160 participants) and from 1,200 or so subjects provided by 6 global collaborators. The sample metadata nearly always contained a de-identified subject ID, COVID-19 status, age in years and sex. Where available, HLA class I and class II types were obtained from metadata supplied by the sample provider rather than from assay-based typing.

TCRbeta CDR3 regions were amplified from genomic DNA using the immunoSEQ Assay, a bias-controlled multiplex PCR. On the authors' methods: Within the assay, amplification of reference gene primers was used to estimate how many nucleated cells each sample contained. Sequence reads were collapsed and filtered to measure the absolute abundance of every unique TCRbeta CDR3 rearrangement. For each sample, productive Simpson clonality was calculated as the square root of Simpson's diversity index over productive rearrangements. TCRdb mirrors the immuneACCESS table, restricted to in-frame sequences. Some clones are absent from its copies; in checked studies, under half trace to an unresolved V gene, and the reason for the others is unknown. The V and J calls and clone size are taken from that table; D and trimming were inferred from the DNA. This sample has approximately 500,000 clones in its table, and more than 75% of those were observed once. The top ten clonotypes cover 1.5% to 2% of the sample.

The paper's findings and limits, for the study overall: The amount of clinical and demographic metadata varied by source and participant and was provided uncurated.

The germline V gene supplies CDR1 ENHRY and CDR2 SYGVKD. V is shortened by 0 bases, J by 4 bases, and the region joining them spans 9 bases. The CDR3 spans 14 residues, from the cysteine through the phenylalanine. CDR3 DNA is the only sequence kept; it has 42 bases, read in frame from the first base. The sample comprised PBMCs or T cells enriched from blood (not recorded which). The source is a woman aged 40 to 55 who had recovered from COVID-19. The chain is encoded by TRBV10-3 joined to TRBJ1-2; perhaps TRBD1 is the D gene, with 5 bases matching. The CDR3 in this case is CAISESGGGYGYTF. The DNA sequence is given as TGTGCCATCAGTGAGTCTGGGGGAGGCTATGGCTACACCTTC.